This T cell receptor (beta chain) was captured by sequencing in a study of blood T cells in healthy people across ages. The CDR3 has 15 amino acids. Trimming took 5 bases from V and 5 from J, leaving 18 bases between them. Germline V gives CDR1 LGHNT, CDR2 FRNRAP. Primers used in a second PCR of roughly 7 to 12 cycles were a sample-barcoded 5' primer and a J-beta primer mix. TCRdb processed the 5' RACE reads anew with MiXCR; each CDR3 protein has one entry. The repertoire holds around 990,000 distinct CDR3 sequences, with 20% to 25% as singletons. Healthy Caucasian individuals from Russia aged about 6 to 95 were enrolled as donors. These data were also filed under a second study, of T cells of mothers and their children.

Sequencing was performed on blood. This clonotype was sampled from a girl between 2 and 10 years old in good health. This chain links TRBV12-5 with TRBJ1-2; a weak D match, TRBD1 (6 bases). This chain's CDR3 is CASGLLPGTTYGYTF. The CDR3 DNA reads as TGTGCTAGTGGTCTCTTGCCCGGGACAACTTATGGCTACACCTTC.